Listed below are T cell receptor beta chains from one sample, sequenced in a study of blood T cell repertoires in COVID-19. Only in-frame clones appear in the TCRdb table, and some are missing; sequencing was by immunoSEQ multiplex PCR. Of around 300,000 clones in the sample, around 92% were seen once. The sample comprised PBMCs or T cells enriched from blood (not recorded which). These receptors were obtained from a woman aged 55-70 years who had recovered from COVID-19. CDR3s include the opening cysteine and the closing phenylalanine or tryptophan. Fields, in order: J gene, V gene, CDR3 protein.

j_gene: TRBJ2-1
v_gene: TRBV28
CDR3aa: CASSSPSGRANNEQFF

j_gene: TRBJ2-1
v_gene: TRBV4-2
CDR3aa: CASSLDSLPPNEQFF

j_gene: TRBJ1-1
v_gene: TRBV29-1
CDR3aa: CSVGVSGTEAFF

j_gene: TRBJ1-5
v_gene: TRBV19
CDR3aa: CASSIGLLGNQPQHF

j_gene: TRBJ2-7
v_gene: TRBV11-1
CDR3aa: CASGSWTGSYKQYF

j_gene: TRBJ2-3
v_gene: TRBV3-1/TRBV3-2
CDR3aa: CASSLTGAGDTQYF

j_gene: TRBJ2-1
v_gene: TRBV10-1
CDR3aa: CASSDLTKASYNEQFF

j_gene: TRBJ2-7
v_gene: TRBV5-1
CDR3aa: CASSQGQWHYEQYF

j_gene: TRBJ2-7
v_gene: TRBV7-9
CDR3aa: CASSSRTGSYEQYF

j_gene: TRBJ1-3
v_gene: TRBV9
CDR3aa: CASTGQTGNTIYF

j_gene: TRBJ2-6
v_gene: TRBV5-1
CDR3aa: CASSFAGASSGANVLTF

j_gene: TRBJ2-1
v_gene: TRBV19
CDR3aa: CASSGLAGGANEQFF

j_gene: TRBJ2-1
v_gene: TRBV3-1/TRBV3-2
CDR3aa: CASSQGAGSEQFF

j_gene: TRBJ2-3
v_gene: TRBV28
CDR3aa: CASSLTSGGDTQYF

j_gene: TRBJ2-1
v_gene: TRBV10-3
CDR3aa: CAISGNRGRTYNEQFF

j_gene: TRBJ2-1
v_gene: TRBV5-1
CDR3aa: CASSPLNAGRAYNEQFF

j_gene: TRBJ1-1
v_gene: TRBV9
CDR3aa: CASSPGTANTEAFF

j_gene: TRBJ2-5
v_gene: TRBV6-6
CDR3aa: CASRVAGGSETQYF

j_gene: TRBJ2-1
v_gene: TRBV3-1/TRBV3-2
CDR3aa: CASSQQEWTSGGAYNEQFF

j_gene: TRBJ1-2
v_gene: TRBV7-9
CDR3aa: CASSSDRGPGGGYTF

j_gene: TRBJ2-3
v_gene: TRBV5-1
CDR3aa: CASSLARAGAGDTQYF

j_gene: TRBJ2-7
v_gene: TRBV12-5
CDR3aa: CASGLGVEQYF

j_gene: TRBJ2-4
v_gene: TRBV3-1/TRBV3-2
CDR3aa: CASSQRVREDIQYF

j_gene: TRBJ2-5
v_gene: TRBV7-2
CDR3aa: CASSLGRTVPVGETQYF

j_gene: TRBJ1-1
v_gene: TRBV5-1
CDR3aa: CASSPYVGADTEAFF

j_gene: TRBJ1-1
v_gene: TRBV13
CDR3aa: CASSLVRTSGGAFF

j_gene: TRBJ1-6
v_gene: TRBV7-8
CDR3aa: CATRLGQGNSPLHF

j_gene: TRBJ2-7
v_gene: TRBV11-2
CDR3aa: CASRRTGEYEQYF

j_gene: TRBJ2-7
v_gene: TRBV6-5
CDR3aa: CASSPGTGGHEQYF

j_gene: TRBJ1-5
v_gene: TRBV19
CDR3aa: CASSIARGNQPQHF

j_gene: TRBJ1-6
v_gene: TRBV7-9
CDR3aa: CASSSGTYNSPLHF

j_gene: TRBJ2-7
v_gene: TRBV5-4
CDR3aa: CASSLAGIAGSSYEQYF

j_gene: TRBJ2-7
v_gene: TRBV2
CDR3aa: CASPGFEQYF

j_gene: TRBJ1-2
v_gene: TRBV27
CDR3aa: CASSYNADNNYGYTF

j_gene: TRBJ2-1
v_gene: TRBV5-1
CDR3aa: CASSLDRSGPSSYNEQFF

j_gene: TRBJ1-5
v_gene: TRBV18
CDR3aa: CASSPFEVEGGQPQHF

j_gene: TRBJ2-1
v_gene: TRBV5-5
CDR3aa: CASSLAYNEQFF

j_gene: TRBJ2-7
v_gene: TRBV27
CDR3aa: CASTSTSGAYEQYF

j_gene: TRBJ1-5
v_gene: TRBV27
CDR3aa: CASSFGNRHQPQHF

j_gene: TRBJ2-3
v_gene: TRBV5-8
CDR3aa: CASSLWGLAGGVDTQYF

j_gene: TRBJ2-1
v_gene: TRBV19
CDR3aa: CASRKEREDHNEQFF

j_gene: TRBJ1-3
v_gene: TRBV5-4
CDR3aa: CASSRDTLSGNTIYF

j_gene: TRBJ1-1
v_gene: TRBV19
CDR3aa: CASSSTGTGGRATEAFF